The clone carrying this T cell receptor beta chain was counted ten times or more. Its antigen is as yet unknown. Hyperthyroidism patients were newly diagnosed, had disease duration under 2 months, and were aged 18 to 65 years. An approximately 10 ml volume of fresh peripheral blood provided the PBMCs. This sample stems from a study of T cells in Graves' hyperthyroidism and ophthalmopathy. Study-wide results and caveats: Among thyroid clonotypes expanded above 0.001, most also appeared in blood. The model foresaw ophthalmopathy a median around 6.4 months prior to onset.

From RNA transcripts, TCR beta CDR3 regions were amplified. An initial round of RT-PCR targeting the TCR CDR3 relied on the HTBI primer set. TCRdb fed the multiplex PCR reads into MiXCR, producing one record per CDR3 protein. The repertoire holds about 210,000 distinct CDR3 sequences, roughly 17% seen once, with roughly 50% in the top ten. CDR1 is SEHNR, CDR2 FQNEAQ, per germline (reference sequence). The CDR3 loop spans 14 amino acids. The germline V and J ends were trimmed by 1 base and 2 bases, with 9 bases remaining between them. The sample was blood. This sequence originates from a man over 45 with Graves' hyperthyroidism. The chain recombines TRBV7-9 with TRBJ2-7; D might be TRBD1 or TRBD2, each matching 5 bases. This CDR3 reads CASSLGDGTYEQYF. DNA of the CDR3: TGTGCCAGCAGCTTAGGGGACGGCACCTACGAGCAGTACTTC.